The clone carrying this TCR beta chain has at least ten counts. As yet, its antigen is unknown. The read comes to an end 3 residues before the CDR3 does, leaving the germline J gene to fill in the end. The sample originates from a study of T cell clonality in common variable immunodeficiency. The germline CDR1 and CDR2 sequences are MGHRA and YSYEKL. The CDR3 extends over 16 amino acids. Trimming took 4 bases from V and 5 from J; bases not matched to a gene: 7. Only in-frame clones appear in the TCRdb table, and some are missing; sequencing was by immunoSEQ multiplex PCR. The sample yields more than 30,000 clones, without any singletons. Study outcomes and limitations: Common variable immunodeficiency TCR beta sequences reportedly had fewer deletions and N-nucleotide insertions. Shared TCRbeta clones were fewer between CVID subjects than controls. The cause of increased CVID clonality remains unclear without subpopulation sequencing. TCRbeta clonality was increased in CVID versus healthy controls.

V usage is TRBV4-1 and J usage is TRBJ1-5; 11 nucleotides match TRBD1. The sample taken for sequencing was peripheral blood mononuclear cells. This receptor was taken from a person aged 18 to 70 in good health. The CDR3 spells CASSPQPGQGDQPQHF. CDR3 DNA (partial): TGCGCCAGCAGCCCCCAACCGGGACAGGGGGATCAGCCC.